This entry features one T cell receptor beta chain sequence. The entry originates in a study of graft-versus-host responses after intestinal transplantation. Libraries were prepared by immunoSEQ multiplex PCR; TCRdb keeps only in-frame clonotypes and omits some of them. The table includes approximately 9,800 clones, approximately 30% detected once. The V end was cut by 4 bases, the J end by 9 bases, with 18 bases between. The CDR3 contains 14 residues. CDR1 SGHNT and CDR2 YENEEA come from the germline V gene. The sample consisted of alloreactive CD4+ T cells from a mixed lymphocyte reaction culture, taken before transplantation. As to subset: CFSE-low proliferating T cells sorted from roughly 6-day pre-transplant mixed lymphocyte reaction (GvH or HvG direction). The TCR comes from a human patient who was an organ donor for intestinal transplantation. The chain recombines TRBV11-3 with TRBJ1-1; perhaps TRBD1 as D (5 bases). CDR3 nucleotides: TGTGCCAGCAGCTGGCGGGGGGTACGGGGTAAAGCTTTCTTT. It yields the protein CASSWRGVRGKAFF.